This T cell receptor beta chain appears in the sequencing data of a study of cytomegalovirus exposure and HLA in healthy donors. The PCR employed 60 Vbeta primers together with 13 Jbeta primers. Profiling relied on immunoSEQ multiplex PCR, and the TCRdb table lists in-frame clones only, not all of them. The repertoire holds approximately 89,000 clones, 62% seen once, with 4.5% to 5.5% in the top ten. V was trimmed by 0 bases and J by 8 bases, leaving 10 bases between them. Germline V gene data show CDR1 as LGHNA and CDR2 as YNFKEQ. This CDR3 has 13 amino acids. The clonotype was recovered from a woman under 40 in good health and CMV-seropositive. The specimen sequenced was PBMCs. The chain employs TRBV4-2 and TRBJ1-1; no reliable D call. This chain's CDR3 is CASSQDGREEAFF. In nucleotides, the CDR3 is TGTGCCAGCAGCCAAGATGGGCGGGAGGAAGCTTTCTTT.